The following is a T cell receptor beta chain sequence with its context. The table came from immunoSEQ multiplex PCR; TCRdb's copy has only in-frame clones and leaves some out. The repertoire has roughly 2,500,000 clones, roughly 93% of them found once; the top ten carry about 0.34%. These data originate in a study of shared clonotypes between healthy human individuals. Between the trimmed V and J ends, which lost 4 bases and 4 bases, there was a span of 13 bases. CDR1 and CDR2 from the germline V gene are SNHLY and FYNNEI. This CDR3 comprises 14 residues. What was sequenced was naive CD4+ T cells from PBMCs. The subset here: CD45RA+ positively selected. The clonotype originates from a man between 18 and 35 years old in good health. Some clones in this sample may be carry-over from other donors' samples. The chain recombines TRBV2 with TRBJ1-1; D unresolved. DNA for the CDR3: TGTGCCAGCAGTGCGGGCAGGACCGCCACTGAAGCTTTCTTT. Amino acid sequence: CASSAGRTATEAFF.